The entry that follows covers one T cell receptor beta chain sequence. No antigen is known for it. The input lacks base qualities; no much larger clone sits a single base away. The cohort was made up of around 720 healthy bone marrow donors. At the time of sampling, every cohort member was nominally healthy, though immune exposures that went unrecorded were likely present. The donor was CMV seropositive and was included in the group of approximately 300 seropositive cohort members. Every donor gave a peripheral blood sample, and the peripheral blood mononuclear cells from that sample were used for TCR beta sequencing. Genomic DNA was extracted from the blood cell samples with the Qiagen DNeasy Blood Extraction Kit. This entry is derived from a study of cytomegalovirus exposure and HLA in healthy donors (dated by TCRdb to 2016 to 2017). Regarding the research as a whole: An earlier analysis of roughly 610 of the donors reported about 260 Gb of sequence data and around 120 million unique TCR beta sequences obtained from some 170 million T cells. About 330 gigabases of sequencing data and around 90 million unique TCR sequences made up an early release that covered several hundred HLA-typed donors. The genetic ancestry cluster associated with self-reported Caucasian donors included over 65% of the roughly 380 genotyped donors. The aim of the study was to test whether cataloging public T cell receptors could identify signatures of past pathogen exposure. The study used immunosequencing to profile the T cell repertoires of 670 or so subjects and linked those repertoires to cytomegalovirus serostatus. A separate validation cohort of 90 to 150 different subjects was used in addition to the 666-subject first cohort. The study combined high-throughput TCR immunosequencing, statistical association of individual TCRs with disease status, and machine learning to predict cytomegalovirus infection status. A later analysis re-examined previously published TCR beta repertoires from over 500 donors and added high-resolution HLA genotyping to investigate patterns of TCR occurrence. The later analysis used no new phenotypic data to find candidate immune exposures, relying instead on TCR beta sequences and their occurrence across donors. An earlier analysis of 500 to 750 of the donors applied high-throughput TCR beta sequencing to assess whether each TCR beta V gene segment acted as functional or pseudogenic. Donor age, sex, ethnicity and CMV serostatus were compiled alongside the repertoire data. Genome-wide SNP genotypes for about 65% of the roughly 670 donors were used in a later genetic analysis, which treated that subset as a discovery cohort. All discovery cohort repertoires had been generated using a single sequencing platform. HLA typing covered class I and class II loci at four-digit resolution. The number of donors typed differed by locus, with 629-630 for A, B, C, DRB1 and DQB1, about 500 for DQA1, 600 to 610 for DPA1, and about 450 for DPB1. A handful of DR-DQ haplotypes were handled as single units for association and clustering because linkage in the cohort was strong. Across some 400 genotyped donors of the cohort, an average of about 200,000 unique TCR beta nucleotide sequences per donor were sequenced, and 15% to 20% of those sequences were non-productive. Findings and caveats that apply to the study as a whole: The presence/absence analyses assumed that sequencing depth was roughly uniform across donors, and that assumption may not be true. Specific HLA alleles were associated with some 15,000 TCR beta sequences at a false discovery rate of 0.05 in a later analysis. In a later genetic analysis, a missense DCLRE1C variant was associated with V-gene and J-gene trimming of TCR beta chains, and the association was replicated in an independent cohort. A later analysis found that TCR association rates varied across HLA loci, with DRB1 alleles showing the most associated TCRs and HLA-C alleles the fewest. Broadly in line with IMGT annotations, most TCR beta V segments showed up in productive rearrangements about 87% or about 30% of the time in an earlier analysis of about 500 of the donors. Because HLA typing was missing for some donors at each locus, association tests included only the typed subset. Only TCR beta chains were sequenced in this cohort, and the absence of alpha or paired-chain data limited detectable features. Cytomegalovirus status was reported to be diagnosed by the classifier with high specificity and sensitivity in both the original and validation cohorts. According to a later genetic analysis, donors in an Asian-associated ancestry cluster had fewer N-insertions in productive TCRs than the approximately 700-donor mean. It was suggested by the authors that the approach could potentially be generalized to other disease states and immunological phenotypes. A later analysis found that most CMV-associated TCR beta chains appeared HLA-restricted, with HLA associations seemingly driven largely by CMV exposure. The earlier analysis of some 540 of the donors excluded some 16 rarely observed V segments, including chromosome 9 orphons, because counts were too low. Some IMGT-functional V segments, including TRBV6-2 and TRBV6-3, could not be told apart with the 87-base-pair reads, so those segments were excluded. In vitro tests confirmed that a few of the cytomegalovirus-associated TCR beta chains recognize cytomegalovirus antigens. According to a later analysis, parvovirus B19, influenza, CMV and Epstein-Barr virus appeared linked to several top co-occurrence clusters. In a later analysis, HLA-associated TCR beta chains showed more clonal expansion and lower generation probabilities than non-associated chains that were equally common. In the study, approximately 150 TCR beta chains were listed as associated with cytomegalovirus. Most TCR sequences were observed very rarely across donors, whereas some public TCRs were present in many individuals. The only immune exposure information available for the cohort was CMV serostatus. A cluster of highly shared sequence variants was judged likely to be a technical artifact of the sequencing pipeline. Correlated functional status among segregating V segments might be attributable to linkage disequilibrium, but an unknown experimental factor could not be ruled out. When HLA alleles, especially DR and DQ, strongly co-occurred, attributing TCR associations to individual alleles was difficult. A further reported finding was that TCR beta sequences accurately predicted the HLA-A and HLA-B alleles for most subjects in the first cohort.

From a lookup of the germline V gene, CDR1 and CDR2 are MRHNA and SNTAGT. V is shortened by 8 bases, J by 4 bases, and the region joining them spans 20 bases. Its CDR3 holds 15 amino acids, cysteine through phenylalanine. Of all the DNA, just the CDR3 is kept, 45 bases in frame from base 1. Libraries were built with the immunoSEQ multiplex PCR assay. For the multiplex PCR, a mixture combining 60 forward primers for TCR Vbeta segments and 13 reverse primers for TCR Jbeta segments was used. A multiplex PCR assay on genomic DNA amplified the CDR3 region of rearranged TCR beta genes. The amplified TCR beta libraries were sequenced on the Illumina HiSeq System as 87-base-pair reads. As for the authors' bioinformatics: A later analysis counted 75 million to 100 million unique TCR beta chains across the 666 repertoires, and roughly 11 million of these chains were shared by at least two donors. To remove PCR and sequencing errors, raw reads were error-corrected and collapsed into unique sequences using a nearest-neighbor algorithm that merged closely related sequences. Alignment of CDR3 sequences to IMGT reference sequences was used to assign V, D and J gene segments. For a sequence to be retained, a match of at least six nucleotides to both a V gene segment and a J gene segment was required. Rearrangements were classified as productive when the CDR3 lacked stop codons and remained in frame with V and J, and all other rearrangements were classified as non-productive. Following IMGT convention, CDR3 was defined as the stretch from the second conserved V-encoded cysteine to the conserved J-encoded phenylalanine. The earlier analysis of about 570 of the donors excluded any sequence lacking an unambiguous match to a single V gene segment. An earlier analysis of several hundred of the donors called V segments functional above 56.7% productive rearrangements and segregating when the between-donor standard deviation exceeded 5%. A statistical classification framework was built for diagnosing cytomegalovirus status from the catalog of TCR beta chain sequences. In a later analysis, TCR nucleotide sequences were compared against IMGT/GENE-DB human TR gene sequences so that V and J genes could be assigned. The TCRdist pipeline was used in a later analysis to assign CDR3 sequences and most-parsimonious VDJ recombination scenarios. In a later analysis, each TCR beta chain was defined by its CDR3 amino acid sequence together with its V-gene family, and reads lacking a unique V-gene family were excluded. In a later analysis, a few hundred highly shared, low-generation-probability nucleotide sequences were removed to address suspected cross-contamination and a sequencing artifact. A later analysis calculated a clonal expansion index for each public chain from normalized within-repertoire ranks of inferred template counts. A later analysis computed generation probabilities with a VDJ recombination model fitted to out-of-frame rearrangements, and checked the results against IGoR. In a later analysis, TCR-TCR, TCR-HLA and TCR-CMV co-occurrence was scored with hypergeometric tests, and a repertoire-size bias correction was applied to TCR pairs. False discovery rates were estimated in a later analysis by permuting HLA or CMV assignments 20 times. In a later analysis, co-occurring TCRs were grouped with DBSCAN, and TCRdist sequence similarity was added when clustering was performed within HLA-allele-positive subsets. Repertoires with fewer than 30,000 or more than 120,000 public chains, plus five repertoires with anomalous nucleotide sharing, were excluded from co-occurrence clustering. TCRdb took over this immuneACCESS table, retaining in-frame rearrangements with V and J assigned. Such tables are incomplete; in checked studies, under half of the missing clones stem from an unresolved V gene, and the remainder is unexplained. D and trimming come from the DNA, and the V and J calls and clone size come from that table. Across this sample there are around 200,000 clones, with around 83% seen only once. The leading ten clones occupy around 1.2% of the sample.

Sequences were obtained from PBMCs. This clonotype originated in a girl aged 2 to 9 in good health and CMV-seropositive. The chain couples TRBV6-4 to TRBJ1-1; the D gene is perhaps TRBD1, from 5 matching bases. CDR3 protein: CASQRDSGRSTEAFF. Read as DNA, the sequence is TGTGCCAGCCAGAGAGATTCAGGGCGGTCCACTGAAGCTTTCTTT.